These 26 T cell receptor beta chains originate from one sample sequenced in a study of T cells after somatic rescue of genetic block. The data were produced by immunoSEQ multiplex PCR, yet TCRdb's version contains in-frame clones alone and is incomplete. The sample carries 85,000 to 90,000 clones, 85% to 90% recorded once. The sequencing sample was made of peripheral blood mononuclear cells (PBMCs). Receptors were obtained from a woman aged 18 to 35.

The chain carries TRBV27 and TRBJ2-1; maybe TRBD1 (5 bases). Germline CDR1 is MNHEY and CDR2 is SMNVEV (reference sequence). Trimming left V 5 bases short and J 4 bases short, with 12 bases between. The CDR3 spans 14 residues. CDR3 nucleotide sequence: TGTGCCAGCAGTGACCGACAGCGATACAATGAGCAGTTCTTC. Translated, it gives CASSDRQRYNEQFF.

Only one count was recorded for this clone. CDR3 DNA: TGTGCCAGCAGCCAAGTGGCGCAGCCTTTTAACTATGGCTACACCTTC. Its translation: CASSQVAQPFNYGYTF. V gene TRBV14 combines with J gene TRBJ1-2; D remains ambiguous. Trimming removed 1 base at V and 1 base at J, with 13 bases between. Germline V lookup: CDR1 SGHDN, CDR2 FVKESK. CDR3 length: 16 residues.

A few counts support this clone. This rearrangement joins TRBV19 to TRBJ2-7, with TRBD1 identical over 7 bases. The CDR3 is made up of 14 amino acids. Germline V gene data show CDR1 as LNHDA and CDR2 as SQIVND (reference sequence). Germline trimming cut 3 bases from V and 2 bases from J; bases unmatched to any gene: 4. The CDR3 reads CASSIGTEPYEQYF. In nucleotides, the CDR3 is TGTGCCAGTAGTATTGGGACAGAACCCTACGAGCAGTACTTC. Filled out from reference TRBV19 and TRBJ2-7, the complete variable domain reads DGGITQSPKYLFRKEGQNVTLSCEQNLNHDAMYWYRQDPGQGLRLIYYSQIVNDFQKGDIAEGYSVSREKKESFPLTVTSAQKNPTAFYLCASSIGTEPYEQYFGPGTRLTVT.

The chain carries TRBV9 and TRBJ1-1, with 7 bases fitting TRBD1. Looked up from germline, CDR1 is SGDLS and CDR2 is YYNGEE. V shed 3 bases and J 1 base; nucleotides not matched to a gene: 6. This CDR3 is 15 amino acids long. The CDR3 spells CASSGQGWANTEAFF. Written as DNA, the CDR3 is TGTGCCAGCAGCGGACAGGGTTGGGCGAACACTGAAGCTTTCTTT.

This chain uses TRBV11-2 with TRBJ1-1; D remains unclear. The CDR3 covers 17 residues. V lost 0 bases, J lost 6 bases, and 20 bases lay in between. From germline, CDR1 is SGHAT and CDR2 FQNNGV. The CDR3, as DNA: TGTGCCAGCAGCTTAGATCCCGTCCATCCGTCAAACGCTGAAGCTTTCTTT. This gives the protein CASSLDPVHPSNAEAFF.

The chain joins TRBV10-3 to TRBJ2-3; 8 nucleotides line up with TRBD1. The germline CDR1 and CDR2 sequences are ENHRY and SYGVKD. Trimming at V came to 0 bases and at J to 4 bases, leaving 6 bases not matched to a gene. The length of the CDR3 is 16 residues. The CDR3, as DNA: TGTGCCATCAGTGAGTCAGCAGGACAGGGAGCAGATACGCAGTATTTT. Translating it yields CAISESAGQGADTQYF.

The gene calls are TRBV27 and TRBJ2-7; TRBD1 matches 9 bases. Germline V gene lookup returns CDR1 MNHEY and CDR2 SMNVEV (reference sequence). The ends lost 8 bases at V and 4 bases at J; junction bases unmatched: 6. The CDR3 loop spans 13 amino acids. CDR3 DNA: TGTGCCAGCCAGGGACAGGGACTATACGAGCAGTACTTC. Its protein product is CASQGQGLYEQYF.

On this clone: Other nucleotide sequences from this sample produce the same CDR3. The genes are TRBV7-2 and TRBJ1-1; D remains unclear. This CDR3 contains 13 residues. The V gene's germline CDR1 is SGHTA and CDR2 FQGNSA. V was shortened by 1 base and J by 1 base, with 4 bases between the two germline ends. CDR3 coding DNA: TGTGCCAGCAGCTTAGGTCGGAACACTGAAGCTTTCTTT. It is translated as CASSLGRNTEAFF.

V and J are TRBV5-5 and TRBJ2-7, with D possibly matching TRBD1 (5 bases). There are 16 residues in the CDR3. The germline V and J ends were trimmed by 0 bases and 3 bases, with 16 bases remaining between them. The germline V gene has CDR1 SGHKS and CDR2 YYEKEE (reference sequence). CDR3 coding DNA: TGTGCCAGCAGCTTGGCGGTACAGGCGGAAAACTACGAGCAGTACTTC. This encodes CASSLAVQAENYEQYF.

The chain is built from TRBV27 and TRBJ2-1; TRBD2 aligns across 14 bases. Germline V gene data show CDR1 as MNHEY and CDR2 as SMNVEV (reference sequence). The CDR3 consists of 18 residues. With 6 bases clipped from V and 2 bases from J, the junction kept 9 bases outside the gene matches. The CDR3: CASRSGTSGSYTYNEQFF. In DNA form, the CDR3 reads TGTGCCAGCAGATCCGGGACTAGCGGGAGCTATACCTACAATGAGCAGTTCTTC.

Only a few counts were recorded for this clone. This chain uses TRBV20-1 with TRBJ2-1; D gene ambiguous. CDR1 is DFQATT, CDR2 SNEGSKA, per germline (reference sequence). Trimming removed 5 bases from V and 8 bases from J, with 10 bases in between. CDR3 length: 11 residues. CDR3 in amino acids: CSAAEEYEQFF. CDR3 nucleotide sequence: TGCAGTGCTGCCGAGGAATATGAGCAGTTCTTC.

The chain has TRBV30 and TRBJ2-1; D might be TRBD1 or TRBD2, each matching 6 bases. V was trimmed by 3 bases and J by 4 bases, leaving 16 bases between them. Germline CDR1 and CDR2: GTSNPN and SVGIG (reference sequence). This CDR3 has 15 residues. Here the CDR3 DNA reads TGTGCCTGGAGCCGGGGGCAGTACGGTTACAATGAGCAGTTCTTC. Amino acid sequence: CAWSRGQYGYNEQFF.

The J gene is TRBJ2-7, the V gene TRBV9; 7 bases are shared with TRBD1. Trimming at V came to 3 bases and at J to 2 bases, leaving 5 bases not matched to a gene. Per germline, CDR1 SGDLS and CDR2 YYNGEE. The CDR3 contains 14 residues. The CDR3 loop is CASSAGTETYEQYF. For the CDR3, the DNA is TGTGCCAGCAGCGCCGGGACAGAGACCTACGAGCAGTACTTC.

The chain combines TRBV28 with TRBJ1-3, with D possibly being TRBD1 (6 bases). This CDR3 comprises 16 residues. CDR1 is MDHEN and CDR2 is SYDVKM in the germline V gene. Trimming left V 0 bases short and J 8 bases short, with 17 bases between. The CDR3 is CASSLWVPGVTDTIYF. The CDR3 bases are TGTGCCAGCAGTTTATGGGTTCCAGGGGTTACGGACACCATATATTTT.

V is TRBV25-1 and J is TRBJ2-3; tentatively, D is TRBD2 (5 bases). Germline loops: CDR1 MGHDK, CDR2 SYGVNS. Deletions cut 3 bases from V and 6 bases from J, with 10 bases between. CDR3 length equals 13 residues. In DNA form, the CDR3 reads TGTGCCAGCAGTGAGCTACCGGGGGATACGCAGTATTTT. It encodes CASSELPGDTQYF.

This clone was recorded only once. This rearrangement joins TRBV5-5 to TRBJ1-2; perhaps TRBD1 as D (6 bases). In germline, CDR1 is SGHKS, CDR2 YYEKEE (reference sequence). This CDR3 region has 14 residues. Trimming removed 4 bases at V and 2 bases at J, with 12 bases between. In DNA, the CDR3 is TGTGCCAGCAGCAATTCGGGGGGCAACTATGGCTACACCTTC. It is translated as CASSNSGGNYGYTF.

The V call is TRBV6-1, the J call TRBJ1-3; D is unclear. The CDR3 is 14 residues long. Germline V gene data show CDR1 as MNHNS and CDR2 as SASEGT. The V end was cut by 1 base, the J end by 2 bases, with 6 bases between. Here the CDR3 DNA reads TGTGCCAGCAGTGAAGTGGAAGCTGGAAACACCATATATTTT. Protein sequence: CASSEVEAGNTIYF.

The gene calls are TRBV7-2 and TRBJ2-1; D remains unclear. V lost 3 bases, J lost 4 bases, and 7 bases lay in between. Per the germline V gene, CDR1 is SGHTA and CDR2 is FQGNSA. This CDR3 has 13 amino acids. DNA for the CDR3: TGTGCCAGCAGCTTTGCGTTTTACAATGAGCAGTTCTTC. Encoded protein: CASSFAFYNEQFF.

The J gene is TRBJ1-2, the V gene TRBV7-2; D may be TRBD1 (5 bases). The germline V and J ends were trimmed by 6 bases and 7 bases, with 18 bases remaining between them. Germline V gene data show CDR1 as SGHTA and CDR2 as FQGNSA. The CDR3 length is 14 residues. The CDR3 DNA reads as TGTGCCAGCAGACGAGGGGAGGCCTGGGGTGGCTACACCTTC. It encodes CASRRGEAWGGYTF.

Only one count was recorded for this clone. The chain combines TRBV6-1 with TRBJ1-5, with no clear D. The CDR3 runs 15 residues. CDR1 and CDR2 from the germline V gene are MNHNS and SASEGT. Trimming removed 0 bases from V and 1 base from J, with 7 bases in between. This chain's CDR3 is CASSEAQGSNQPQHF. CDR3 sequence (DNA): TGTGCCAGCAGTGAAGCACAAGGGAGCAATCAGCCCCAGCATTTT.

The rearrangement uses TRBV9 and TRBJ2-1, with 11 bases fitting TRBD2. This CDR3 has 15 residues. The V gene end was trimmed by 1 base and the J gene end by 7 bases; junction bases not matched to a gene: 4. Germline-derived CDR1 and CDR2 are SGDLS and YYNGEE. The CDR3 loop is CASSVTSGRINEQFF. Written as DNA, the CDR3 is TGTGCCAGCAGCGTAACTAGCGGGAGAATAAATGAGCAGTTCTTC.

The chain has TRBV9 and TRBJ2-3; D might be TRBD1 (5 bases). Germline V CDR1 and CDR2: SGDLS, YYNGEE. The ends were cut back, 0 bases at V and 4 bases at J, with 15 bases in the middle. The CDR3 extends over 16 amino acids. CDR3 protein: CASSVAWQGGSDTQYF. The DNA of the CDR3 is TGTGCCAGCAGCGTAGCTTGGCAGGGTGGATCAGATACGCAGTATTTT. Based on the CDR3 plus reference TRBV9 and TRBJ2-3, the full variable domain is DSGVTQTPKHLITATGQRVTLRCSPRSGDLSVYWYQQSLDQGLQFLIQYYNGEERAKGNILERFSAQQFPDLHSELNLSSLELGDSALYFCASSVAWQGGSDTQYFGPGTRLTVL.

The rearrangement links TRBV7-2 to TRBJ1-2; 8 bases line up with TRBD1. The junction had 5 bases not matched to a gene; V was cut back by 4 bases and J by 4 bases. Per the germline V gene, CDR1 is SGHTA and CDR2 is FQGNSA. This CDR3 contains 14 residues. The CDR3 nucleotides are TGTGCCAGCAGCTATACCGGGACAGGCTATGGCTACACCTTC. Amino acid sequence: CASSYTGTGYGYTF.

V usage is TRBV7-2 and J usage is TRBJ1-1; D perhaps matches TRBD1 (6 bases). Germline lookup yields CDR1 SGHTA and CDR2 FQGNSA. CDR3 length: 15 residues. Trimming removed 2 bases from V and 4 bases from J, with 14 bases in between. CDR3 nucleotide sequence: TGTGCCAGCAGCTTAAAATTCCTCAGGGGCACTGAAGCTTTCTTT. Translated, it gives CASSLKFLRGTEAFF.

The chain recombines TRBV19 with TRBJ1-5; D not resolved. Germline V lookup: CDR1 LNHDA, CDR2 SQIVND (reference sequence). The V gene lost 6 bases and the J gene lost 5 bases, with 17 bases spanning the gap. There are 15 residues in the CDR3. The CDR3 is CASRAGSWSYQPQHF. For the CDR3, the DNA is TGTGCCAGTAGAGCCGGGTCCTGGTCGTATCAGCCCCAGCATTTT.

The chain recombines TRBV28 with TRBJ1-2; D gene ambiguous. Germline V gene data show CDR1 as MDHEN and CDR2 as SYDVKM. This CDR3 is built from 14 residues. Trimming shortened V by 5 bases and J by 2 bases, and 12 bases separated the two germline ends. The CDR3 coding sequence is TGTGCCAGCAGTGACGGACCGACAAACTATGGCTACACCTTC. Residues: CASSDGPTNYGYTF.